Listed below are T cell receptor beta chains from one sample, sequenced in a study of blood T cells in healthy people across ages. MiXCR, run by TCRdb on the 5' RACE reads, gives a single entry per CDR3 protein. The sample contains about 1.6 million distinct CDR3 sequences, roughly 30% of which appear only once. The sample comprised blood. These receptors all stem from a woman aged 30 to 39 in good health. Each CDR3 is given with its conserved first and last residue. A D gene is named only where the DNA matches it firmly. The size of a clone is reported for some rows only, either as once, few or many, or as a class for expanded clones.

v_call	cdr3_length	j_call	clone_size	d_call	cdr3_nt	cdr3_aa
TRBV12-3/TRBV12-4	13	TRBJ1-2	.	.	TGTGCCAGCAGCCTAGGGGAGGGGAATGGCTACACCTTC	CASSLGEGNGYTF
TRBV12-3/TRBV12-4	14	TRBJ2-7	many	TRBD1	TGTGCCAGCAGCGGGACAGGGGTATCCTACGAGCAGTACTTC	CASSGTGVSYEQYF
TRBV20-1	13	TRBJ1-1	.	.	TGCAGTGCTAGAGAAGGGGCGAACACTGAAGCTTTCTTT	CSAREGANTEAFF
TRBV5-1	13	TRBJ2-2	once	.	TGCGCCAGCAGCTTTAGGGTTGACGGGGAGCTGTTTTTT	CASSFRVDGELFF
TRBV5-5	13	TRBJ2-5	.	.	TGTGCCAGCAGCTTGGCGGTTGAAGAGACCCAGTACTTC	CASSLAVEETQYF
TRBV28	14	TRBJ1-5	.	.	TGTGCCAGCAGGCTACAAGGAGGGGTTCAGCCCCAGCATTTT	CASRLQGGVQPQHF
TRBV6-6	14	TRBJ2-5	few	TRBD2	TGTGCCAGCAGTCCCGGGGGGGGTTCCGAGACCCAGTACTTC	CASSPGGGSETQYF
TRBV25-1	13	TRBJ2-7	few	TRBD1	TGTGCCATCTTGAGGGACAGGAGCTACGAGCAGTACTTC	CAILRDRSYEQYF
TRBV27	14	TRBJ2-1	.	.	TGTGCCAGCAGTTTTCTAGTCTCCTACAATGAGCAGTTCTTC	CASSFLVSYNEQFF
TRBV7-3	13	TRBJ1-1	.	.	TGTGCCAGCAGCTTCTCACAGTACACTGAAGCTTTCTTT	CASSFSQYTEAFF
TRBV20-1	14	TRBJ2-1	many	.	TGCAGTGCTAGAGGGCGGAGCTCCTACAATGAGCAGTTCTTC	CSARGRSSYNEQFF
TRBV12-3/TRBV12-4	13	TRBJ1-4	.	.	TGTGCCAGCAGTCCTCAGGGGTTCGGGGGACTGTTTTTT	CASSPQGFGGLFF
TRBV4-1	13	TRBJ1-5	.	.	TGCACCAGCAGCCATCAGTACAATCAGCCCCAGCATTTT	CTSSHQYNQPQHF
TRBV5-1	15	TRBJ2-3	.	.	TGCGCCAGCAACCAAAGGCCAACGAGCACAGATACGCAGTATTTT	CASNQRPTSTDTQYF
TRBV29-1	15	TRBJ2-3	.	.	TGCAGCGTCGAGGGGGGGGTAGGCAGAACCGATACGCAGTATTTT	CSVEGGVGRTDTQYF
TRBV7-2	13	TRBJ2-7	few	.	TGTGCCAGTAGTTCCTCCAGAGGCTACGAGCAGTACTTC	CASSSSRGYEQYF
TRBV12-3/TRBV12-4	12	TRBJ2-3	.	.	TGTGCCAGCAGAGTGACCCCGGATGTGCAATATTTT	CASRVTPDVQYF
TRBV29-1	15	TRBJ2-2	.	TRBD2	TGCAGCGTTGAAAAGCGACTAGCGAAGCCCGGGGAGCTGTTTTTT	CSVEKRLAKPGELFF
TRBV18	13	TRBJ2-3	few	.	TGTGCCAGCTCACCACCCACGGCAGATACGCAGTATTTT	CASSPPTADTQYF
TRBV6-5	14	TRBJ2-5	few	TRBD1	TGTGCCAGCAGTCCGGGACAGGGGGCGGAGACCCAGTACTTC	CASSPGQGAETQYF